These 31 T cell receptor beta chains originate from one sample sequenced in a study of T cell clonality in common variable immunodeficiency. For these TCRs, the target antigens are not known. Measured with immunoSEQ multiplex PCR; TCRdb has only the in-frame clones, and not every one. The table for this sample gives 15,000 to 17,000 clones. Study-wide results and caveats: Reportedly, TCR beta sequences from common variable immunodeficiency showed fewer deletions and N-nucleotide insertions.

Specimen: peripheral blood mononuclear cells. The receptors were gathered from a human donor with common variable immunodeficiency.

On this clone: The missing CDR3 end, 3 residues past where the read stops, is filled in from the germline J gene. V gene TRBV9 combines with J gene TRBJ1-6; TRBD1 aligns across 9 bases. This CDR3 contains 14 residues. Germline V CDR1 and CDR2: SGDLS, YYNGEE. Trimming cost V 4 bases and J 10 bases; bases outside gene matches: 6. CDR3 DNA, as far as it was read: TGTGCCAGCAGCCGGACAGGGGTGGGGTCACCC. Translating gives CASSRTGVGSP. The whole CDR3 region reads CASSRTGVGSPLHF. Full variable domain (rest looked up from reference TRBV9 and TRBJ1-6): DSGVTQTPKHLITATGQRVTLRCSPRSGDLSVYWYQQSLDQGLQFLIQYYNGEERAKGNILERFSAQQFPDLHSELNLSSLELGDSALYFCASSRTGVGSPLHFGNGTRLTVT.

On this clone itself: The read terminates 3 residues ahead of where the CDR3 ends, so the germline J gene completes it. This chain connects TRBV20-1 to TRBJ2-2; TRBD2 matches 8 bases. CDR3 length: 16 amino acids. CDR1 is DFQATT and CDR2 is SNEGSKA in the germline V gene (reference sequence). The V and J ends lost 0 bases and 7 bases, in that order; junction bases with no gene match: 10. The CDR3 protein is CSARDLKAGASGELFF. Partial CDR3 DNA: TGCAGTGCTAGAGACCTAAAAGCGGGAGCAAGCGGGGAG.

Regarding this clone: The read comes to an end 3 residues before the CDR3 does, leaving the germline J gene to fill in the end. V is TRBV19 and J is TRBJ2-1, with unresolved D. The CDR3 spans 15 residues. In germline, CDR1 is LNHDA, CDR2 SQIVND (reference sequence). Trimming pared 5 bases from V and 0 bases from J, leaving 11 bases between. The CDR3 loop is CASSPTVSSYNEQFF. Incomplete CDR3 DNA: TGTGCCAGTAGTCCGACTGTTAGCTCCTACAATGAG.

Turning to this clone: The observed sequence ends 3 residues before the CDR3 terminus, with the missing tail filled in from the germline J gene. The gene calls are TRBV7-7 and TRBJ2-7, with D possibly TRBD2 on 6 matching bases. Deletions cut 8 bases from V and 6 bases from J, with 17 bases between. The CDR3 is 13 residues long. CDR1 and CDR2 (germline): SSHAT, FNYEAQ (reference sequence). CDR3 bases read: TGTGCCAGCGTCCGGGACTCAAGGGGCGAG. Its protein is CASVRDSRGE. The complete CDR3 reads CASVRDSRGEQYF.

A remark on this clone: The read terminates 3 residues before the CDR3 end, so the remaining end is supplied by the germline J gene. The chain has TRBV11-2 and TRBJ2-3; 9 bases fit TRBD2. This CDR3 has 15 residues. Germline-derived CDR1 and CDR2 are SGHAT and FQNNGV. Trimming removed 1 base from V and 6 bases from J; junction bases left unmatched: 5. CDR3: CASSLGRGGLDTQYF. CDR3 bases read: TGTGCCAGCAGCTTAGGGCGGGGGGGCCTGGATACG.

The CDR3: CSARFVAGRTEAFF. The sequenced CDR3 bases are TGCAGTGCTAGGTTCGTGGCAGGGCGGACTGAA. V is TRBV20-1 and J is TRBJ1-1; a weak D match, TRBD1 (5 bases). Read coverage stops 3 residues before the CDR3 terminus; the germline J gene supplies the remainder. The germline V gene encodes CDR1 DFQATT and CDR2 SNEGSKA (reference sequence). This CDR3 has 14 amino acids. Trimming shortened V by 3 bases and J by 5 bases, and 16 bases separated the two germline ends.

To note about this clone: Read sequence stops 3 residues before the CDR3 end, and the germline J gene provides the missing end. The chain combines TRBV7-3 with TRBJ2-7, with D possibly being TRBD2 (5 bases). The germline V and J ends were trimmed by 1 base and 6 bases, with 7 bases remaining between them. The CDR3 consists of 12 residues. The germline V gene encodes CDR1 SGHTA and CDR2 FQGTGA. Partial CDR3 DNA: TGTGCCAGCAGCTTAAGTCGGGGCGAG. Protein product: CASSLSRGE. The full CDR3 reads CASSLSRGEQYF.

A remark on this clone: The sequence runs out 3 residues before the end of the CDR3; the remainder is reconstructed from the germline J gene. The gene calls are TRBV18 and TRBJ2-3; unclear D gene. Germline values: CDR1 KGHSH, CDR2 LQKENI. The length of the CDR3 is 12 residues. The CDR3 DNA, read in part, is TGTGCCAGCTCACCGGGCAGCCTGACG. The encoded protein is CASSPGSLT. The full CDR3 sequence reads CASSPGSLTQYF.

Comment on this clone: The read finishes 3 residues shy of the CDR3 end, and the germline J gene is used to complete it. The genes are TRBV19 and TRBJ2-6; D is undetermined. Trimming left V 2 bases short and J 0 bases short, with 11 bases between. Germline V gives CDR1 LNHDA, CDR2 SQIVND (reference sequence). The CDR3 is 17 residues long. The CDR3 bases that were read are TGTGCCAGTAGTATAAGGGCCGATCACTCTGGGGCCAACGTC. This codes for CASSIRADHSGANV. The CDR3, in full, reads CASSIRADHSGANVLTF. The entire variable domain, with the rest obtained from reference TRBV19 and TRBJ2-6, is as follows: DGGITQSPKYLFRKEGQNVTLSCEQNLNHDAMYWYRQDPGQGLRLIYYSQIVNDFQKGDIAEGYSVSREKKESFPLTVTSAQKNPTAFYLCASSIRADHSGANVLTFGAGSRLTVL.

In the case of this clone: From the germline J gene comes the end of the CDR3, since the read stops 3 residues before it. J is TRBJ2-4 and V is TRBV6-2 or TRBV6-3; D gene ambiguous. Germline V CDR1 and CDR2: MNHEY, SVGEGT. The CDR3 totals 11 residues. V lost 2 bases to trimming and J lost 8 bases, with 4 bases between them. The CDR3 bases that were read are TGTGCCAGCAGTTACGCAGACATT. Amino acid sequence: CASSYADI. The whole CDR3 protein is CASSYADIQYF.

For this clone: The CDR3 goes on 3 residues after the read ends, and that part is filled in from the germline J gene. The chain uses TRBV2 and TRBJ1-2; 10 positions agree with TRBD1. The V segment lost 7 bases and the J segment 3 bases; nucleotides outside the gene matches: 5. Germline CDR1 and CDR2: SNHLY and FYNNEI. The CDR3 is 14 residues long. The sequenced part of the CDR3 DNA is TGTGCCAGCATCCAAGGGACAGGGGACTATGGC. It yields the protein CASIQGTGDYG. The entire CDR3 sequence reads CASIQGTGDYGYTF.

As to this clone: The sequenced fragment ends 3 residues before the CDR3 boundary, so the rest is inferred from the germline J gene. V is TRBV7-8 and J is TRBJ2-5; D ambiguous. The CDR3 spans 13 residues. The germline V gene has CDR1 SGHVS and CDR2 FQNEAQ. Trimming took 1 base from V and 4 from J, leaving 7 bases between them. The CDR3 reads CASSLVGRETQYF. The covered CDR3 bases are TGTGCCAGCAGCTTAGTAGGGCGAGAGACC.

A remark on this clone: Read sequence stops 3 residues before the CDR3 end, and the germline J gene provides the missing end. The V gene is TRBV7-3, the J gene TRBJ2-5; tentatively, D is TRBD2 (7 bases). The CDR3 is 14 amino acids. V was cut by 4 bases and J by 5 bases, with 14 bases left in between. Germline assignment: CDR1 SGHTA and CDR2 FQGTGA. The sequenced CDR3 bases are TGTGCCAGCAGCTCGGGGGGCGCGGGGGAGACC. Its translation: CASSSGGAGET. The complete CDR3 protein is CASSSGGAGETQYF.

Measured by frequency, this clone is medium-sized (0.01 to 0.1%). The read gets to within 3 residues of the CDR3 end, and the germline J gene fills in the rest. The V gene is TRBV10-3, the J gene TRBJ1-4; weak D call: TRBD1 (6 bases). In germline, CDR1 is ENHRY, CDR2 SYGVKD. V was pared by 3 bases and J by 7 bases, with 15 bases between. The CDR3 has 15 residues. The DNA read from the CDR3 is TGTGCCATCAGTGAATTTGGGAGGGGGAGTGAAAAA. Encoded protein: CAISEFGRGSEK. The entire CDR3 reads CAISEFGRGSEKLFF.

A remark on this clone: The read finishes 3 residues shy of the CDR3 end, and the germline J gene is used to complete it. This chain joins TRBV20-1 and TRBJ2-6; a possible D gene is TRBD1 (6 bases). The V end lost 6 bases, the J end lost 2 bases, and 11 bases lay between the germline ends. Germline CDR1 DFQATT, CDR2 SNEGSKA (reference sequence). The CDR3 loop spans 14 amino acids. The DNA read from the CDR3 is TGCAGTGCAATACAGGGCCCTGGGGCCAACGTC. Amino acids: CSAIQGPGANV. The whole CDR3 reads CSAIQGPGANVLTF.

Points on this clone: The read finishes 3 residues shy of the CDR3 end, and the germline J gene is used to complete it. The chain has TRBV19 and TRBJ2-2; maybe TRBD1 (5 bases). Per the germline V gene, CDR1 is LNHDA and CDR2 is SQIVND (reference sequence). This CDR3 contains 15 residues. The V gene lost 10 bases and the J gene lost 0 bases, with 15 bases spanning the gap. CDR3 bases read: TGTGCCACCCTCCCCCCCAGGGCGAACACCGGGGAG. This translates into CATLPPRANTGE. The whole CDR3 protein is CATLPPRANTGELFF.

On this clone: The read ends 3 residues early relative to the CDR3; the germline J gene fills the gap. The chain recombines TRBV5-1 with TRBJ2-3; 10 bases fit TRBD1. The V segment lost 0 bases and the J segment 3 bases; nucleotides outside the gene matches: 1. From germline, CDR1 is SGHRS and CDR2 YFSETQ. The CDR3 consists of 15 residues. Partial CDR3 DNA: TGCGCCAGCAGCTTGGCGGGACAGGGGACAGATACG. Translated: CASSLAGQGTDT. The whole CDR3 protein reads CASSLAGQGTDTQYF.

About this clone itself: The CDR3 extends 3 residues past the end of the read, so its final part is completed from the germline J gene. This chain links TRBV5-1 with TRBJ2-3, with D possibly matching TRBD1 (5 bases). In germline, CDR1 is SGHRS, CDR2 YFSETQ. CDR3 size: 14 residues. V dropped 6 bases and J dropped 5 bases, with 16 bases sitting between them. The CDR3 DNA, read in part, is TGCGCCAGCACCCTCCGGCTCCAGGGAGATACG. This translates into CASTLRLQGDT. The complete CDR3 protein is CASTLRLQGDTQYF.

About this clone: The read ends 3 residues early relative to the CDR3; the germline J gene fills the gap. The rearrangement links TRBV30 to TRBJ2-2; 9 positions match TRBD1. Germline CDR1 reads GTSNPN; CDR2 reads SVGIG (reference sequence). The junction had 6 bases not matched to a gene; V was cut back by 3 bases and J by 7 bases. This CDR3 is 14 amino acids long. CDR3 DNA, as far as it was read: TGTGCCTGGAGCGCCGGGACAGGGTTCGGGGAG. This sequence encodes CAWSAGTGFGE. The CDR3 in its entirety is CAWSAGTGFGELFF.

This clone ranks as medium-sized in terms of frequency. The CDR3 extends 3 residues past the end of the read, so its final part is completed from the germline J gene. The V call is TRBV5-1, the J call TRBJ1-3; D remains ambiguous. CDR1 and CDR2 from the germline V gene are SGHRS and YFSETQ. V was pared by 0 bases and J by 0 bases, with 10 bases between. CDR3 size: 16 residues. The CDR3 loop is CASSLAGTTSGNTIYF. The part of the CDR3 DNA that was read is TGCGCCAGCAGCTTGGCTGGCACCACCTCTGGAAACACC.

This clone is labeled medium-sized based on frequency. This chain's CDR3 is CASSQYRGNTIYF. The part of the CDR3 DNA that was read is TGTGCCAGCAGCCAATACAGGGGAAACACC. The chain combines TRBV14 with TRBJ1-3; a possible D gene is TRBD1 (5 bases). The read ends 3 residues early relative to the CDR3; the germline J gene fills the gap. The CDR3 has 13 residues. Trimming shortened V by 2 bases and J by 4 bases, and 6 bases separated the two germline ends. Germline V gives CDR1 SGHDN, CDR2 FVKESK.

Turning to this clone: The CDR3 extends 3 residues past the end of the read, so its final part is completed from the germline J gene. This sequence joins TRBV19 and TRBJ1-5; no reliable D call. CDR3 size: 13 residues. CDR1 is LNHDA, CDR2 SQIVND, per germline (reference sequence). Trimming stripped 5 bases from V and 2 bases from J, with 7 bases between. The CDR3 protein is CASSELGNQPQHF. CDR3 DNA (partial): TGTGCCAGTAGTGAGCTCGGCAATCAGCCC.

A note on this clone: The read finishes 3 residues shy of the CDR3 end, and the germline J gene is used to complete it. The V gene is TRBV19, the J gene TRBJ2-3; 9 nucleotides align to TRBD2. The CDR3 is 15 residues long. The V segment lost 8 bases and the J segment 4 bases; nucleotides outside the gene matches: 10. CDR1 and CDR2 (germline): LNHDA, SQIVND (reference sequence). Partial CDR3 DNA: TGTGCCAGTTTCCCTCCTAGCGGGATAGCAGATACG. Translated: CASFPPSGIADT. The entire CDR3 sequence reads CASFPPSGIADTQYF.

Worth noting for this clone: The CDR3 goes on 3 residues after the read ends, and that part is filled in from the germline J gene. V gene TRBV30 combines with J gene TRBJ2-1, with 7 bases lining up with TRBD1. V lost 7 bases to trimming and J lost 3 bases; unmatched junction nucleotides: 9. Germline values: CDR1 GTSNPN, CDR2 SVGIG (reference sequence). The CDR3 length is 14 residues. The sequenced CDR3 bases are TGTGCCTACTCATCGGACAGGAACTACAATGAG. Its protein product is CAYSSDRNYNE. Given in full, the CDR3 is CAYSSDRNYNEQFF.

Remarks on this clone: The CDR3 end lies 3 residues beyond the end of the read and is filled in from the germline J gene. V is TRBV19 and J is TRBJ2-3; 8 bases align to TRBD2. Germline lookup yields CDR1 LNHDA and CDR2 SQIVND (reference sequence). V was clipped by 5 bases and J by 0 bases; unmatched bases: 10. This CDR3 contains 17 residues. CDR3 residues: CASSLGLADTSTDTQYF. The sequenced part of the CDR3 DNA is TGTGCCAGTAGTCTTGGACTAGCAGATACTAGCACAGATACG.

Concerning this clone: The read terminates 3 residues before the CDR3 end, so the remaining end is supplied by the germline J gene. The rearrangement links TRBV19 to TRBJ1-1; D may be TRBD1 (5 bases). Germline V gives CDR1 LNHDA, CDR2 SQIVND (reference sequence). The CDR3 covers 15 residues. V was cut by 3 bases and J by 0 bases, with 11 bases left in between. The covered CDR3 bases are TGTGCCAGTAGTATCTCCCCGGGGGTGAACACTGAA. This translates into CASSISPGVNTE. The full CDR3 protein is CASSISPGVNTEAFF.

CDR3 sequence reads: CASSIVADQPQHF. The covered CDR3 bases are TGTGCCAGTAGTATAGTCGCGGATCAGCCC. This chain uses TRBV19 with TRBJ1-5; D uncertain. The sequenced fragment ends 3 residues before the CDR3 boundary, so the rest is inferred from the germline J gene. Trimming cost V 1 base and J 5 bases, with 6 bases left between them. CDR3 length: 13 residues. Germline loops: CDR1 LNHDA, CDR2 SQIVND (reference sequence). Variable domain in full (rest from reference TRBV19 and TRBJ1-5): DGGITQSPKYLFRKEGQNVTLSCEQNLNHDAMYWYRQDPGQGLRLIYYSQIVNDFQKGDIAEGYSVSREKKESFPLTVTSAQKNPTAFYLCASSIVADQPQHFGDGTRLSIL.

As regards this clone: The read ends 3 residues early relative to the CDR3; the germline J gene fills the gap. The genes are TRBV7-3 and TRBJ2-5; the D gene is possibly TRBD1 (7 bases). Trimming took off 5 bases at V and 5 bases at J, with 15 bases between the two ends. The germline CDR1 and CDR2 sequences are SGHTA and FQGTGA. CDR3 length: 14 amino acids. The chain's CDR3 is CASSQQGGQETQYF. Partial CDR3 DNA: TGTGCCAGCAGCCAGCAGGGGGGTCAGGAGACC.

Comments on this clone: The missing CDR3 end, 3 residues past where the read stops, is filled in from the germline J gene. J is TRBJ2-6 and V is TRBV12-3 or TRBV12-4; D is possibly TRBD2 (6 bases). The length of the CDR3 is 18 residues. Trimming removed 2 bases at V and 0 bases at J, with 14 bases between. CDR3 DNA (partial): TGTGCCAGCAGTTTAAGGCGGGGTCCAGTCTCTGGGGCCAACGTC. Translated, it gives CASSLRRGPVSGANV. The full-length CDR3 reads as CASSLRRGPVSGANVLTF.

Turning to this clone: The read terminates 3 residues before the CDR3 end, so the remaining end is supplied by the germline J gene. V usage is TRBV7-2 and J usage is TRBJ1-4; perhaps TRBD1 as D (6 bases). The V end was cut by 1 base, the J end by 10 bases, with 13 bases between. Germline V CDR1 and CDR2: SGHTA, FQGNSA. This CDR3 contains 14 residues. Partial CDR3 DNA: TGTGCCAGCAGCTTAGGGAACAGGGACGGAAAA. The encoded protein is CASSLGNRDGK. The whole CDR3 sequence reads CASSLGNRDGKLFF.

Regarding this clone: The read falls 3 residues short of the CDR3 end, and the missing part is taken from the germline J gene. The rearrangement links TRBV6-1 to TRBJ2-2; 9 bases map to TRBD2. Germline V gives CDR1 MNHNS, CDR2 SASEGT. This CDR3 is built from 16 residues. Trimming took 4 bases from V and 4 from J; bases not matched to a gene: 7. The CDR3 loop is CASSGLAGKATGELFF. The sequenced part of the CDR3 DNA is TGTGCCAGCAGTGGGCTAGCGGGAAAGGCCACCGGGGAG.